The source of this TCR beta chain is a study of T cells in Graves' hyperthyroidism and ophthalmopathy. General study findings and limits: Within blood appeared most thyroid clonotypes that had expanded above 0.001.

Comment on this clonotype: The antigen remains undetermined.

From RNA transcripts, TCR beta CDR3 regions were amplified. The HTBI set primed first-round TCR CDR3 RT-PCR. TCRdb reprocessed the multiplex PCR reads with MiXCR, giving one entry per CDR3 protein. The table records 600,000 or so distinct CDR3 sequences, approximately 44% of them present only once. This clonotype originated in a woman under 30 with Graves' hyperthyroidism. Sequencing was performed on peripheral blood or thyroid tissue (not recorded which).

CDR3 in amino acids: CSAREGQGRFAEAFF. The CDR3 nucleotides read TGCAGTGCTAGAGAGGGACAGGGGCGGTTCGCTGAAGCTTTCTTT. The chain links TRBV20-1 to TRBJ1-1, with 10 bases identical to TRBD1. After removal of 0 bases from V and 6 bases from J, the junction contained 7 bases not matched to a gene. The germline V gene encodes CDR1 DFQATT and CDR2 SNEGSKA (reference sequence). The CDR3 length is 15 residues.